Following are 23 T cell receptor beta chains from one sample sequenced in a study of CXCR3-negative and CXCR3-positive naive CD8 T cells. Through 5' RACE with UMI labels, the TRB cDNA libraries were prepared. Each CDR3 protein gets one entry in TCRdb, which reprocessed the 5' RACE reads and gives no DNA. In total, the table holds some 130,000 distinct CDR3 sequences. Sequencing was done on a sample of naive CXCR3- CD8+ T cells from blood. Described subset: CD45RO-CCR7+CD27+CD95- naive CD8+ T cells lacking CXCR3 (TNR3-). Every receptor here comes from a human donor in good health. Some clones in this sample may be carry-over from other donors' samples.

The chain has TRBV6-2 or TRBV6-3 and TRBJ2-2; TCRdb calls TRBD1, which cannot be checked without DNA. CDR1 and CDR2 from the germline V gene are MNHEY and SVGEGT. This CDR3 spans 16 amino acids. The CDR3 sequence is CASSPLGRLNTGELFF.

The chain links TRBV11-3 to TRBJ2-1; TCRdb gives TRBD1 as the D gene, but with no DNA this cannot be confirmed. Per the germline V gene, CDR1 is SGHNT and CDR2 is YENEEA. The CDR3 is made up of 15 amino acids. The CDR3 loop reads CASSPRGTGENEQFF.

This chain uses TRBV4-1 with TRBJ2-3; the D gene TCRdb calls, TRBD2, cannot be checked with no DNA. This CDR3 contains 16 residues. Germline V gives CDR1 MGHRA, CDR2 YSYEKL. CDR3 sequence: CASSQKAGGIIDTQYF.

This chain links TRBV12-3 or TRBV12-4 with TRBJ2-7; as DNA is missing, the TRBD1 call by TCRdb cannot be tested. The CDR3 loop spans 13 amino acids. The CDR3: CASSLGASYEQYF.

The chain uses TRBV6-2 or TRBV6-3 and TRBJ2-6; TCRdb designates TRBD1, a call that cannot be tested without DNA. The germline CDR1 and CDR2 sequences are MNHEY and SVGEGT. The CDR3 has 20 residues. Here the CDR3 reads CASSYSIAGAVWAGANVLTF.

The chain recombines TRBV10-2 with TRBJ2-1; TCRdb indicates TRBD2, and absent DNA this call remains unverified. Germline loops: CDR1 WSHSY, CDR2 SAAADI. The CDR3 consists of 14 residues. The CDR3 sequence is CASSEFVGDNEQFF.

The genes are TRBV6-1 and TRBJ2-2; TCRdb returns TRBD1, unconfirmable since there is no DNA. Per germline, CDR1 MNHNS and CDR2 SASEGT. This CDR3 comprises 14 residues. The CDR3 sequence: CASGNPGGNGELFF.

V is TRBV23-1 and J is TRBJ1-5; with no DNA, the TCRdb D assignment of TRBD1 cannot be verified. TRBV23-1 is reported as an ORF; its role is uncertain. The CDR3 has 16 amino acids. The CDR3 protein is CASIPWAGMGNQPQHF.

The chain employs TRBV29-1 and TRBJ1-4; the D call of TRBD1 rests on TCRdb alone, since no DNA is present to check it. The CDR3 loop spans 13 amino acids. Germline V gene sequence: CDR1 SQVTM, CDR2 ANQGSEA. CDR3 sequence reads: CSVEAGTGKKLFF.

The chain recombines TRBV12-3 or TRBV12-4 with TRBJ1-2; TCRdb reports TRBD1, a call that lacks DNA to check it against. The CDR3 contains 13 residues. This CDR3 is CASRLTGSDGYTF.

The rearrangement uses TRBV12-3 or TRBV12-4 and TRBJ1-1. This CDR3 comprises 13 residues. CDR3 amino acids: CASSRTRNTEAFF.

The chain uses TRBV13 and TRBJ2-7; as DNA is missing, the TRBD1 call by TCRdb cannot be tested. This CDR3 spans 15 amino acids. Germline CDR1 and CDR2: PRHDT and FYEKMQ (reference sequence). The CDR3 loop reads CASSSGQGNSYEQYF.

The CDR3 sequence is CASSLAVRVYEQYF. The chain employs TRBV5-6 and TRBJ2-7; checking the TCRdb D call of TRBD1 is not possible without DNA. The length of the CDR3 is 14 residues. Germline V gene data show CDR1 as SGHDT and CDR2 as YYEEEE.

The CDR3 protein is CSAGLERGNNEQFF. The genes are TRBV29-1 and TRBJ2-1; TCRdb's assignment of TRBD1 cannot be checked, as there is no DNA. Germline V gene data show CDR1 as SQVTM and CDR2 as ANQGSEA. The CDR3 is 14 residues long.

The rearrangement links TRBV4-3 to TRBJ1-2; absent DNA, TCRdb's TRBD1 call cannot be checked. The CDR3 consists of 16 residues. Germline CDR1 and CDR2: LGHNA and YSLEER. This CDR3 reads CASSQEWAGGRYGYTF.

The chain has TRBV2 and TRBJ2-5. CDR3 size: 14 residues. Germline V lookup: CDR1 SNHLY, CDR2 FYNNEI. CDR3 in amino acids: CASSEVKYQETQYF. Filled out from reference TRBV2 and TRBJ2-5, the complete variable domain reads EPEVTQTPSHQVTQMGQEVILRCVPISNHLYFYWYRQILGQKVEFLVSFYNNEISEKSEIFDDQFSVERPDGSNFTLKIRSTKLEDSAMYFCASSEVKYQETQYFGPGTRLLVL.

V usage is TRBV9 and J usage is TRBJ2-3; the D call of TRBD1 rests on TCRdb alone, since no DNA is present to check it. This CDR3 has 18 residues. Germline V gene lookup returns CDR1 SGDLS and CDR2 YYNGEE. The CDR3 sequence: CASSVETRIRRDTDTQYF.

This chain uses TRBV7-9 with TRBJ2-7; TCRdb picks TRBD2, but there is no DNA to check that call. The germline CDR1 and CDR2 sequences are SEHNR and FQNEAQ (reference sequence). CDR3 size: 15 residues. CDR3 region: CASSSKTREAYEQYF.

The V gene is TRBV12-3 or TRBV12-4, the J gene TRBJ2-5; without DNA, the TCRdb call of TRBD2 cannot be checked. The CDR3 is 14 amino acids. The CDR3 region is CASSLLAGVETQYF.

CDR3 amino acids: CASSDAPSGVYEQYF. The J gene is TRBJ2-7, the V gene TRBV25-1; no DNA is available, so the TRBD2 call from TCRdb remains unchecked. The CDR3 has 15 amino acids. Germline-derived CDR1 and CDR2 are MGHDK and SYGVNS.

This sequence joins TRBV5-1 and TRBJ2-7; TCRdb designates TRBD1, a call that cannot be tested without DNA. Germline loops: CDR1 SGHRS, CDR2 YFSETQ. The length of the CDR3 is 15 residues. The CDR3 spells CASSFMGGGYDEQYF.

The chain couples TRBV2 to TRBJ1-1. This CDR3 is 12 amino acids long. Germline V lookup: CDR1 SNHLY, CDR2 FYNNEI. The CDR3 spells CASSGTQSEAFF.

The chain uses TRBV7-2 and TRBJ2-7; TCRdb picks TRBD1, but there is no DNA to check that call. The CDR3 runs 16 residues. Germline CDR1 reads SGHTA; CDR2 reads FQGNSA. CDR3 amino acids: CASSLDGQGAYYEQYF.